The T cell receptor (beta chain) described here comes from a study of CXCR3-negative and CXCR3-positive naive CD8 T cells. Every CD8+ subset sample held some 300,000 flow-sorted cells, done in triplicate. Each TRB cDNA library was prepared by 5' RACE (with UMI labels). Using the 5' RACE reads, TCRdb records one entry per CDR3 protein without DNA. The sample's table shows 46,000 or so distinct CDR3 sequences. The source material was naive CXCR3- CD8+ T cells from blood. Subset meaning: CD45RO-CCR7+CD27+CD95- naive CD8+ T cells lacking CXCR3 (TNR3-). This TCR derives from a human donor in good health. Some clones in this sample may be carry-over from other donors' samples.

The CDR3 loop is CASTSYYEQYF. This chain joins TRBV28 and TRBJ2-7. Germline V gene lookup returns CDR1 MDHEN and CDR2 SYDVKM. This CDR3 is built from 11 residues.